This TCR beta chain is drawn from a study of CD8 T cells in Susac syndrome. The CDR3 is made up of 12 amino acids, end residues included. The germline V gene encodes CDR1 SGHDT and CDR2 YYEEEE. In blood CD8+ and CD4+ T cells, TCR beta underwent sequencing. Random-hexamer reverse transcription was applied to 0.5 to 1 ug RNA. Across 54 Vbeta and 13 Jbeta, TCR beta CDR3 was amplified with immunoSEQ multiplex PCR. TCRdb analysed the immunoSEQ multiplex PCR reads with MiXCR anew, one entry per CDR3 protein. Here the sample spans 95,000 or so distinct CDR3 sequences, approximately 95% being singletons. As to this clonotype: The DNA is left out, because the CDR3 cannot be placed on it with certainty; the CDR3 is given as TCRdb lists it.

This TCR was sampled from a human donor in good health. Sequencing was done on a sample of CD8+ T cells from PBMCs. The V call is TRBV5-6, the J call TRBJ2-1; the table assigns TRBD1, which was not confirmed against the DNA. The CDR3 protein is CASSWGTGIPVF.